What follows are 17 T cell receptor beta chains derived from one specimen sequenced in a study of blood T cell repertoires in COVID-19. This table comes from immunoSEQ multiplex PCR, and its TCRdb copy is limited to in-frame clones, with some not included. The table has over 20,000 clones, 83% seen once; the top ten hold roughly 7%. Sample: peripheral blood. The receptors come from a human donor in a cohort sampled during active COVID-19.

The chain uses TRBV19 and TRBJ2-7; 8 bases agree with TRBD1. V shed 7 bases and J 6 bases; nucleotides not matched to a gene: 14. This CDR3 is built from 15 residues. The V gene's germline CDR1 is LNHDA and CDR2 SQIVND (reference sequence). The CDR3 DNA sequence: TGTGCCAGTAAGAGGGATGACAGGGGATTCTTCGAGCAGTACTTC. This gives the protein CASKRDDRGFFEQYF.

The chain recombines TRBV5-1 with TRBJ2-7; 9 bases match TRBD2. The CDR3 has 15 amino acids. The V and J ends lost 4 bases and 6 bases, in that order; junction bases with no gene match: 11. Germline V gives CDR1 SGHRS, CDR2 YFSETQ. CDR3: CASSDESGGSGEQYF. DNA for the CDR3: TGCGCCAGCAGCGACGAGAGCGGGGGGTCGGGCGAGCAGTACTTC. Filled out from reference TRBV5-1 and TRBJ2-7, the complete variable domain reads KAGVTQTPRYLIKTRGQQVTLSCSPISGHRSVSWYQQTPGQGLQFLFEYFSETQRNKGNFPGRFSGRQFSNSRSEMNVSTLELGDSALYLCASSDESGGSGEQYFGPGTRLTVT.

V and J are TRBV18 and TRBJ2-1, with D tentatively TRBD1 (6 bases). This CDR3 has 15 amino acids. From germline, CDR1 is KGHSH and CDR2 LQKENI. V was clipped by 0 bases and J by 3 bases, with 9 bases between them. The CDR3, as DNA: TGTGCCAGCTCACCACCGTACAGGGACTACAATGAGCAGTTCTTC. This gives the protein CASSPPYRDYNEQFF.

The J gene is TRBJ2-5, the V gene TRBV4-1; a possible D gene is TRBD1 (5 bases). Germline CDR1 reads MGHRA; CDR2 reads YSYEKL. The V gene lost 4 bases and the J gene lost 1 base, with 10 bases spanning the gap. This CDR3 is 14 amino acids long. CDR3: CASSRRQSQETQYF. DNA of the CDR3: TGCGCCAGCAGCCGGAGACAGTCCCAAGAGACCCAGTACTTC.

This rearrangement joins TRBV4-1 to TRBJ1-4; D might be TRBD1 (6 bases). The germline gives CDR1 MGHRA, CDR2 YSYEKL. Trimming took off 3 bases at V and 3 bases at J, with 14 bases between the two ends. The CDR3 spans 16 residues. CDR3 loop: CASSQGAAGANEKLFF. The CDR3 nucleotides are TGCGCCAGCAGCCAGGGGGCGGCAGGGGCTAATGAAAAACTGTTTTTT.

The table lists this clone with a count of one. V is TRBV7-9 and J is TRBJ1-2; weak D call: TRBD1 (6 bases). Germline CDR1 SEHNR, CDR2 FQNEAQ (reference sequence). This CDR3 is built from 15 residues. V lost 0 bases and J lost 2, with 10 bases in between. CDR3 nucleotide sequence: TGTGCCAGCAGCTTAGCGTTGGGGACAAACTATGGCTACACCTTC. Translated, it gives CASSLALGTNYGYTF.

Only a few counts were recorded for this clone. In DNA form, the CDR3 reads TGCGCCAGAGAGGGCCGGCAGCCCCAGCATTTT. This gives the protein CAREGRQPQHF. This chain connects TRBV5-1 to TRBJ1-5; the D is unclear. V was clipped by 8 bases and J by 7 bases, with 10 bases between them. The germline V gene encodes CDR1 SGHRS and CDR2 YFSETQ. The CDR3 has 11 amino acids.

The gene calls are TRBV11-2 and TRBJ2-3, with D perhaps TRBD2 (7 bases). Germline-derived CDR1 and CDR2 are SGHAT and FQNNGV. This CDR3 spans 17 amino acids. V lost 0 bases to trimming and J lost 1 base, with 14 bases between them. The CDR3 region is CASSLDSRRGRTDTQYF. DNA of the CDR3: TGTGCCAGCAGCTTAGATTCGAGGCGGGGGCGCACAGATACGCAGTATTTT.

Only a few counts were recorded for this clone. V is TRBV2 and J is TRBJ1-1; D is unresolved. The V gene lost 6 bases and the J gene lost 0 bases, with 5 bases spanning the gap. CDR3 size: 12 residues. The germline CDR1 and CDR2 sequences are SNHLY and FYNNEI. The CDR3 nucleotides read TGTGCCAGCAGCCGTATGAACACTGAAGCTTTCTTT. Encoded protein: CASSRMNTEAFF. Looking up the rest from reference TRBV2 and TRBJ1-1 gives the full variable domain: EPEVTQTPSHQVTQMGQEVILRCVPISNHLYFYWYRQILGQKVEFLVSFYNNEISEKSEIFDDQFSVERPDGSNFTLKIRSTKLEDSAMYFCASSRMNTEAFFGQGTRLTVV.

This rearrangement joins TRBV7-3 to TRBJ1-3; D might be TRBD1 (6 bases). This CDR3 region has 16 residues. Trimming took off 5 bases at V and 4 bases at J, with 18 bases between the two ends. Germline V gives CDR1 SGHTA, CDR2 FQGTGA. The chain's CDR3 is CASSPGTPGIGNTIYF. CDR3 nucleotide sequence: TGTGCCAGCAGCCCGGGGACACCCGGGATCGGAAACACCATATATTTT.

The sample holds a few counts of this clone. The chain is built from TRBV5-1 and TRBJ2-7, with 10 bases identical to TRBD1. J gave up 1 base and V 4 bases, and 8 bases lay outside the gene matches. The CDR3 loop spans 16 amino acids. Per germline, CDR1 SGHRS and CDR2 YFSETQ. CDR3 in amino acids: CASSVSGTGVSYEQYF. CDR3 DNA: TGCGCCAGCAGCGTGTCCGGGACAGGGGTTTCCTACGAGCAGTACTTC.

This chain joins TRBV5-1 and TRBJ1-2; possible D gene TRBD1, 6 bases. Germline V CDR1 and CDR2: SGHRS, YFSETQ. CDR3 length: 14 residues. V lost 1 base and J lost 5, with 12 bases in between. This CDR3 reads CASSLPTGLYGYTF. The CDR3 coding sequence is TGCGCCAGCAGCTTGCCGACAGGCCTATATGGCTACACCTTC.

In DNA form, the CDR3 reads TGTGCCAGCAGCTTAGGTCGGGGGCAAGAGACCCAGTACTTC. Protein sequence: CASSLGRGQETQYF. The J gene is TRBJ2-5, the V gene TRBV7-8, with D possibly TRBD2 on 6 matching bases. The V end was cut by 1 base, the J end by 2 bases, with 8 bases between. Germline CDR1 and CDR2: SGHVS and FQNEAQ. The CDR3 runs to 14 residues.

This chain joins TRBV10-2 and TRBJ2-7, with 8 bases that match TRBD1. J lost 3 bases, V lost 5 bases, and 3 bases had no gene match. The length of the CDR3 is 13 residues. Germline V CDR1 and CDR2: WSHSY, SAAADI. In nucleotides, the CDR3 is TGCGCCAGCAGTCCGGGACAGGACTACGAGCAGTACTTC. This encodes CASSPGQDYEQYF.

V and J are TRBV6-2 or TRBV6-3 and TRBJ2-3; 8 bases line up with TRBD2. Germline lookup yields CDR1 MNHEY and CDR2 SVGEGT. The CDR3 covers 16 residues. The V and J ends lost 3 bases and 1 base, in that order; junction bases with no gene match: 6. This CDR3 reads CASSYVALAGTDTQYF. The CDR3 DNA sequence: TGTGCCAGCAGTTATGTGGCACTAGCGGGCACAGATACGCAGTATTTT.

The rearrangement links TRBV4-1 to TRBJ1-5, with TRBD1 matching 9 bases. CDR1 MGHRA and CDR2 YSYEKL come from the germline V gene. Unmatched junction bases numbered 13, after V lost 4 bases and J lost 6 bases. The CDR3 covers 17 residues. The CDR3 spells CASSPAAGTGRVQPQHF. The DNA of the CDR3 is TGCGCCAGCAGCCCCGCAGCCGGGACAGGGAGGGTTCAGCCCCAGCATTTT.

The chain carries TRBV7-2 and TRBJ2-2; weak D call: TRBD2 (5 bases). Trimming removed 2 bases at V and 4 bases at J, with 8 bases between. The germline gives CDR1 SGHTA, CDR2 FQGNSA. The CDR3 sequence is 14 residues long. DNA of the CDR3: TGTGCCAGCAGCTTATTGGGGAGCACCGGGGAGCTGTTTTTT. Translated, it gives CASSLLGSTGELFF.